This TCR beta chain was found in a study of PD-L1 blockade in urothelial cancer. A single count supports this clone. The time point was: peripheral blood 6 weeks after treatment start. The patients had locally advanced or metastatic urothelial carcinoma. Assay used: immunoSEQ multiplex PCR; TCRdb lists only in-frame clones, some missing. The sample holds 45,000 to 50,000 clones; approximately 78% are singletons and the top ten take roughly 8.8%. This CDR3 has 15 residues. The germline CDR1 and CDR2 sequences are KGHSH and LQKENI. V was pared by 3 bases and J by 3 bases, with 3 bases of the junction left unmatched.

The clonotype was recovered from a man aged 65-85 years with urothelial cancer. Sequencing used PBMCs, obtained around atezolizumab (anti-PD-L1) treatment. This chain joins TRBV18 and TRBJ2-7; 12 nucleotides align to TRBD2. The CDR3 coding sequence is TGTGCCAGCTCACCGAGGACTAGCGGGATCTACGAGCAGTACTTC. It encodes CASSPRTSGIYEQYF.